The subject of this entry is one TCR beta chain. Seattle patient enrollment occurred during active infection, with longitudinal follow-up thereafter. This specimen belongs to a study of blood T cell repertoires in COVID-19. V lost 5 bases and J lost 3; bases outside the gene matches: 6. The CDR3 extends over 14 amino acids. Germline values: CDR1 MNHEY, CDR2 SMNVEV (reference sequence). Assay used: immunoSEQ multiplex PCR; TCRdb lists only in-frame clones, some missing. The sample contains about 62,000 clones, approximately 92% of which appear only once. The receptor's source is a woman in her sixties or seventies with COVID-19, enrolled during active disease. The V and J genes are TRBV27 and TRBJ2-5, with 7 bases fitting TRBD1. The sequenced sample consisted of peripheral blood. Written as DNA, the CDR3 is TGTGCCAGCAGTCAAAGGGACAGCGAAGAGACCCAGTACTTC. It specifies CASSQRDSEETQYF.